The 10 T cell receptor beta chains given below trace back to one sample, sequenced in a study of early T cells in non-severe SARS-CoV-2 infection. A single record per CDR3 protein comes from TCRdb applying MiXCR to the 5' RACE reads. The table shows tens of thousands of distinct CDR3 sequences, with roughly 4.2% occurring only once. Sequenced: whole blood. The source of these receptors is an adult who was a healthcare worker with PCR-confirmed SARS-CoV-2 infection or an uninfected control (not recorded which).

This clonotype was observed at least ten times. The chain carries TRBV2 and TRBJ2-7; 7 nucleotides agree with TRBD1. V was clipped by 8 bases and J by 3 bases; unmatched bases: 10. This CDR3 comprises 14 residues. The germline V gene encodes CDR1 SNHLY and CDR2 FYNNEI. This CDR3 is CASPKGGQSYEQYF. The CDR3 DNA follows: TGTGCCAGCCCAAAAGGGGGACAGAGCTACGAGCAGTACTTC.

This clonotype showed up just a few times. Because the CDR3's place on the DNA is in doubt, the DNA is left out and the CDR3 is given as listed by TCRdb. The genes are TRBV21-1 and TRBJ2-3; the D segment call TRBD1 is taken from the table without a DNA check. TRBV21-1 is listed as a pseudogene. The CDR3 has 16 residues if both end residues are counted. The CDR3 here is CASSKWGRGTTDTQYF.

This clonotype was seen repeatedly, ten times or more. V and J are TRBV20-1 and TRBJ2-1; TRBD2 aligns across 7 bases. The CDR3 length is 15 residues. Germline-derived CDR1 and CDR2 are DFQATT and SNEGSKA (reference sequence). Unmatched junction bases numbered 12, after V lost 3 bases and J lost 7 bases. CDR3 in amino acids: CSASPSGSKGNEQFF. Written as DNA, the CDR3 is TGCAGTGCTAGCCCTAGCGGAAGTAAGGGGAATGAGCAGTTCTTC.

This clonotype was detected ten times or more. This chain links TRBV12-2 with TRBJ1-3. TRBV12-2 is a documented pseudogene. This CDR3 has 13 residues. The CDR3 coding sequence is TGTGCAAGTCGCTTTGGAAGAACGAACACCATATATTTT. It specifies CASRFGRTNTIYF.

This clonotype was counted ten times or more. J is TRBJ2-2 and V is TRBV12-3 or TRBV12-4, with 7 positions matching TRBD2. The CDR3 is 15 residues long. The ends lost 5 bases at V and 4 bases at J; junction bases unmatched: 7. As DNA, the CDR3 is TGTGCCAGCAGTCCTGACCTAGCGGCCACCGGGGAGCTGTTTTTT. It specifies CASSPDLAATGELFF.

This clonotype was detected a few times. Since a much larger clone is just one base distant, this may be a read error. A read error is likely, as this CDR3 ends without the conserved phenylalanine or tryptophan. V and J are TRBV5-4 and TRBJ1-1, with D maybe TRBD1 (5 bases). The CDR3 runs to 13 residues. V shed 4 bases and J shed 5 bases, with 12 bases lying between them. The germline V gene encodes CDR1 SGHNT and CDR2 YYREEE (reference sequence). CDR3 DNA sequence: TGTGCCAGCAGCGGGGCGCGGGGGACTGAAGCTTTCTCT. This sequence encodes CASSGARGTEAFS.

This clonotype was seen repeatedly, ten times or more. The chain carries TRBV18 and TRBJ2-7, with D possibly matching TRBD2 (5 bases). The CDR3 is 16 residues long. V was shortened by 3 bases and J by 2 bases, with 17 bases between the two germline ends. The germline gives CDR1 KGHSH, CDR2 LQKENI. CDR3 in DNA: TGTGCCAGCTCACCTTTTGCAGGACTTTCTACCTACGAGCAGTACTTC. It codes for CASSPFAGLSTYEQYF.

This clonotype showed up many times. The chain joins TRBV7-2 to TRBJ1-1; no clear D. The germline V and J ends were trimmed by 1 base and 0 bases, with 6 bases remaining between them. Per germline, CDR1 SGHTA and CDR2 FQGNSA. This CDR3 region has 14 residues. The DNA of the CDR3 is TGTGCCAGCAGCTTAGTAGGGATGAACACTGAAGCTTTCTTT. Its protein product is CASSLVGMNTEAFF.

This clonotype was seen ten or more times. V is TRBV4-3 and J is TRBJ2-1; 7 bases line up with TRBD2. Germline CDR1 reads LGHNA; CDR2 reads YSLEER. The V segment lost 1 base and the J segment 4 bases; nucleotides outside the gene matches: 4. This CDR3 has 15 amino acids. The CDR3 sequence is CASSQVGGGYNEQFF. The CDR3, as DNA: TGCGCCAGCAGCCAAGTTGGGGGAGGGTACAATGAGCAGTTCTTC.

There are many counts of this clonotype. The chain recombines TRBV4-3 with TRBJ1-1; D is unclear. The CDR3 loop spans 13 amino acids. Germline lookup yields CDR1 LGHNA and CDR2 YSLEER. With 3 bases removed from V and 1 base from J, the gap between germline ends came to 6 bases. The CDR3 protein is CASSQFKNTEAFF. CDR3 coding DNA: TGCGCCAGCAGCCAGTTTAAGAACACTGAAGCTTTCTTT.